This TCR beta chain was found in a study of human T cells and chemical hapten exposure. In the study overall: 0.01% DPC was applied to the upper back in patch tests, which were read at 6 days. Study-wide points: Sensitization with DPC brought no change to TCRs above 1 in 1000 in frequency.

Per the germline V gene, CDR1 is SGHNT and CDR2 is YYREEE (reference sequence). Trimming left V 0 bases short and J 6 bases short, with 15 bases between. The length of the CDR3 is 16 residues. This clonotype was picked up a small number of times. The antigen is not known. Time point meaning: patch test 1, 2 weeks after DPC sensitization. As for treatment: therapeutic diphenylcyclopropenone sensitization with weekly scalp DPC. The study extracted total RNA from unfractionated whole blood. During construction of the library, unique molecular identifiers were attached to individual cDNA molecules for quantitative, reproducible TCR counting. TCRdb fed the RACE reads into MiXCR, producing one record per CDR3 protein. Seen here are 75,000 to 100,000 distinct CDR3 sequences, 12% observed once, and the top ten hold less than 2.5%.

The origin of this receptor is a woman between 35 and 50 years old with alopecia areata. Some clones in this sample may be carry-over from other donors' samples. This material consisted of whole blood, taken in connection with sensitization to the hapten diphenylcyclopropenone (DPC). V is TRBV5-4 and J is TRBJ2-2; a possible D gene is TRBD2 (6 bases). The CDR3 nucleotides are TGTGCCAGCAGCTTGGGGCGCGGACCGGGGGCCGGGGAGCTGTTTTTT. Translated, it gives CASSLGRGPGAGELFF.